This TCR beta chain appears in the sequencing data of a study of graft-versus-host responses after intestinal transplantation. This clone was counted once. The antigen remains undetermined. Germline V gene data show CDR1 as SNHLY and CDR2 as FYNNEI. Trimming at V came to 6 bases and at J to 0 bases, leaving 11 bases not matched to a gene. The CDR3 runs to 19 residues. The table came from immunoSEQ multiplex PCR; TCRdb's copy has only in-frame clones and leaves some out. The table includes 100,000 or so clones, about 92% detected once. The chain combines TRBV2 with TRBJ2-1; 13 bases agree with TRBD2. Specimen: unstimulated CD8+ T cells sorted from spleen or lymph node cells, collected before intestinal transplant. The receptor comes from a human donor who received an intestinal transplant. The CDR3 reads CASSAGTSGEWSSYNEQFF. CDR3 nucleotides: TGTGCCAGCAGCGCAGGGACTAGCGGGGAGTGGAGCTCCTACAATGAGCAGTTCTTC. Full variable domain (remainder filled in from reference TRBV2 and TRBJ2-1): EPEVTQTPSHQVTQMGQEVILRCVPISNHLYFYWYRQILGQKVEFLVSFYNNEISEKSEIFDDQFSVERPDGSNFTLKIRSTKLEDSAMYFCASSAGTSGEWSSYNEQFFGPGTRLTVL.